Listed below are T cell receptor beta chains from one sample, sequenced in a study of cytomegalovirus exposure and HLA in healthy donors. Measured with immunoSEQ multiplex PCR; TCRdb has only the in-frame clones, and not every one. The profile covers about 130,000 clones, with roughly 77% appearing a single time and roughly 5.7% taken by the ten largest. The sample comprised PBMCs. These receptors were taken from a man aged 25-45 years in good health and CMV-seronegative. The CDR3 runs from the conserved cysteine through the conserved F or W. Each record gives: clone size, J gene, V gene, D gene, CDR3 protein, CDR3 DNA. The D gene is left open where the match is weak. Rows may omit the clone size; those that give it use once, few, many or a size class.

NA	TRBJ2-7	TRBV5-1	TRBD2	CASSGLAGPYEQYF	TGCGCCAGCAGCGGACTAGCGGGACCCTACGAGCAGTACTTC
NA	TRBJ2-7	TRBV27	TRBD2	CASRSMTSGRGSEQYF	TGTGCCAGCAGATCAATGACTAGCGGGAGAGGAAGCGAGCAGTACTTC
NA	TRBJ2-7	TRBV6-1	TRBD2	CASSELGSGGHEQYF	TGTGCCAGCAGTGAACTAGGTAGCGGGGGGCACGAGCAGTACTTC
NA	TRBJ2-1	TRBV7-7	NA	CASSLNPRNEQFF	TGTGCTAGCAGCTTAAATCCCCGGAATGAGCAGTTCTTC
once	TRBJ2-3	TRBV7-3	NA	CASSPRDFSTDTQYF	TGTGCCAGCAGCCCCCGGGACTTCTCCACAGATACGCAGTATTTT
NA	TRBJ1-4	TRBV10-3	TRBD1	CAISGTTGANEKLFF	TGTGCCATCAGTGGAACCACAGGGGCTAATGAAAAACTGTTTTTT
NA	TRBJ1-3	TRBV19	NA	CASSIDSHSGNTIYF	TGTGCCAGTAGTATCGACAGCCACTCTGGAAACACCATATATTTT
once	TRBJ2-7	TRBV7-2	NA	CASSTTDSYEQYF	TGTGCCAGCAGTACGACAGACTCCTACGAGCAGTACTTC
NA	TRBJ1-2	TRBV28	NA	CASRTTGMNGYTF	TGTGCCAGCAGAACTACAGGGATGAATGGCTACACCTTC
NA	TRBJ1-2	TRBV28	TRBD1	CASRDSSSVYGYTF	TGTGCCAGTCGGGACAGCAGTTCAGTCTATGGCTACACCTTC
NA	TRBJ1-6	TRBV4-3	NA	CASSLQGSYNSPLHF	TGCGCCAGCAGCTTACAGGGCTCCTATAATTCCCCCCTCCACTTT
NA	TRBJ2-7	TRBV7-3	NA	CASSLRETTEQYF	TGTGCCAGCAGCTTACGGGAGACAACCGAGCAGTACTTC
NA	TRBJ1-2	TRBV29-1	TRBD1	CSVLLPGQGVGYTF	TGCAGCGTCTTACTCCCGGGACAGGGGGTTGGCTACACCTTC
NA	TRBJ2-1	TRBV7-9	TRBD1	CASSFQGAVNEQFF	TGTGCCAGCAGCTTCCAGGGGGCAGTCAATGAGCAGTTCTTC
NA	TRBJ1-2	TRBV5-6	TRBD1	CASSLQGAQYGYTF	TGTGCCAGCAGCTTGCAGGGGGCGCAATATGGCTACACCTTC
NA	TRBJ2-1	TRBV29-1	TRBD2	CSVASSGRWNEQFF	TGCAGCGTTGCATCCAGCGGGAGGTGGAATGAGCAGTTCTTC
NA	TRBJ1-2	TRBV30	NA	CAWSIHGLPDGYTF	TGTGCCTGGAGTATACATGGGCTCCCCGACGGCTACACCTTC
NA	TRBJ2-6	TRBV6-1	NA	CAMGRGTGANVLTF	TGTGCCATGGGAAGGGGGACGGGGGCCAACGTCCTGACTTTC
NA	TRBJ2-3	TRBV6-5	NA	CASSYYRPDTQYF	TGTGCCAGCAGTTACTACAGGCCAGATACGCAGTATTTT
NA	TRBJ1-3	TRBV5-4	TRBD1	CASSNRGPGNTIYF	TGTGCCAGCAGCAACAGGGGGCCCGGAAACACCATATATTTT
NA	TRBJ1-2	TRBV5-1	TRBD1	CASSLTGGGYGYTF	TGCGCCAGCAGCTTGACAGGGGGCGGCTATGGCTACACCTTC
NA	TRBJ2-1	TRBV6-4	NA	CASSDSSSGRDEQFF	TGTGCCAGCAGTGACTCTTCTTCCGGGAGAGATGAGCAGTTCTTC
NA	TRBJ2-1	TRBV4-1	TRBD2	CASSQEWERGGNEQFF	TGCGCCAGCAGCCAAGAGTGGGAGCGGGGGGGTAATGAGCAGTTCTTC
NA	TRBJ2-1	TRBV11-2	TRBD1	CASSLDPGQGAWNEQFF	TGTGCCAGCAGCTTAGACCCGGGACAGGGGGCATGGAATGAGCAGTTCTTC
NA	TRBJ2-7	TRBV4-2	NA	CASSQDRTVMGEQYF	TGTGCCAGCAGCCAAGATCGGACTGTCATGGGGGAGCAGTACTTC
NA	TRBJ1-2	TRBV4-2	NA	CASSQNTGTYGYTF	TGTGCCAGCAGCCAAAACACAGGGACCTATGGCTACACCTTC
NA	TRBJ2-3	TRBV7-9	TRBD2	CASSREADTQYF	TGTGCCAGCAGCCGGGAGGCAGATACGCAGTATTTT
NA	TRBJ2-5	TRBV7-9	NA	CASSFQGVDRKETQYF	TGTGCCAGCAGTTTCCAAGGTGTGGACAGAAAAGAGACCCAGTACTTC
NA	TRBJ2-5	TRBV29-1	NA	CSVVQYQETQYF	TGCAGCGTTGTCCAGTACCAAGAGACCCAGTACTTC
NA	TRBJ1-4	TRBV18	TRBD1	CASSPPTGRVNEKLFF	TGTGCCAGCTCACCTCCGACAGGGCGGGTTAATGAAAAACTGTTTTTT